A selection of T cell receptor beta chains follows, all from one sample in a study of blood T cell repertoires in COVID-19. Clones were read by immunoSEQ multiplex PCR, and TCRdb kept only the in-frame ones, dropping some. The sample lists roughly 160,000 clones, around 82% occurring once. The source material was PBMCs or T cells enriched from blood (not recorded which). The receptor source for this set is a man aged 55-75 years who had recovered from COVID-19. The CDR3 runs from the conserved cysteine through the conserved F or W. The D gene is left open where the match is weak. Size values are once, few and many counts, or a class for expanded clones, and some rows have none.

CDR3 length: 16
clone size: once
D gene: TRBD2
V gene: TRBV28
J gene: TRBJ2-1
CDR3 protein: CASSSPAGGSYNEQFF
CDR3 DNA: TGTGCCAGCAGTTCACCCGCGGGGGGCTCCTACAATGAGCAGTTCTTC

CDR3 length: 13
clone size: few
D gene: NA
V gene: TRBV7-2
J gene: TRBJ1-4
CDR3 protein: CASSLRQTLKLFF
CDR3 DNA: TGTGCCAGCAGCTTGCGACAGACTTTAAAACTGTTTTTT

CDR3 length: 14
clone size: NA
D gene: TRBD2
V gene: TRBV5-1
J gene: TRBJ2-2
CDR3 protein: CASSPQLAAGELFF
CDR3 DNA: TGCGCCAGCAGCCCTCAACTAGCGGCCGGGGAGCTGTTTTTT

CDR3 length: 13
clone size: NA
D gene: NA
V gene: TRBV5-4
J gene: TRBJ2-3
CDR3 protein: CASSLPLRGTWYF
CDR3 DNA: TGTGCCAGCAGCTTGCCCCTCCGGGGGACCTGGTATTTT

CDR3 length: 14
clone size: NA
D gene: TRBD2
V gene: TRBV28
J gene: TRBJ2-1
CDR3 protein: CASRTSGSTRGQFF
CDR3 DNA: TGTGCCAGCAGGACTAGCGGGAGCACCCGGGGGCAGTTCTTC

CDR3 length: 15
clone size: NA
D gene: NA
V gene: TRBV4-1
J gene: TRBJ1-5
CDR3 protein: CASSQVDRSNQPQHF
CDR3 DNA: TGCGCCAGCAGCCAAGTCGACAGGAGCAATCAGCCCCAGCATTTT

CDR3 length: 16
clone size: NA
D gene: TRBD2
V gene: TRBV5-1
J gene: TRBJ2-3
CDR3 protein: CASSLDAGVLGDTQYF
CDR3 DNA: TGCGCCAGCAGCTTGGATGCGGGAGTCCTCGGGGATACGCAGTATTTT

CDR3 length: 14
clone size: NA
D gene: NA
V gene: TRBV6-2/TRBV6-3
J gene: TRBJ2-7
CDR3 protein: CASSYGGTVYEQYF
CDR3 DNA: TGTGCCAGCAGTTACGGGGGGACGGTCTACGAGCAGTACTTC

CDR3 length: 14
clone size: NA
D gene: TRBD1
V gene: TRBV30
J gene: TRBJ2-3
CDR3 protein: CASDRGKFTDTQYF
CDR3 DNA: TGTGCCTCAGACAGGGGCAAGTTCACAGATACGCAGTATTTT

CDR3 length: 15
clone size: NA
D gene: TRBD2
V gene: TRBV5-4
J gene: TRBJ2-5
CDR3 protein: CASSPSRGGPETQYF
CDR3 DNA: TGTGCCAGCAGCCCCTCGCGGGGGGGCCCAGAGACCCAGTACTTC